The rows below give T cell receptor beta chains drawn from one sample of a study of T cell responses to AZD1222 COVID-19 vaccine. Generated by immunoSEQ multiplex PCR, the TCRdb table keeps only in-frame clones and is missing some. The data show about 140,000 clones, about 90% seen once. The source was peripheral blood, collected 28 days after the second dose of the MenACWY control vaccine. These receptors originate from an adult who received the MenACWY meningococcal vaccine as a control. The CDR3 runs from the conserved cysteine through the conserved F or W. Fields, in order: CDR3 protein, CDR3 DNA, J gene, V gene, CDR3 length, clone size, D gene. The D gene is left open where the match is weak. A clone size is listed for some rows: how often the clone was seen (once, few, many), or a class if it is expanded.

CDR3: CASSKQQGYEQYF; DNA: TGTGCCAGCAGTAAACAGCAGGGCTACGAGCAGTACTTC; J: TRBJ2-7; V: TRBV7-2; length: 13; size: NA; D: NA
CDR3: CASSDQGLAYEQYF; DNA: TGTGCCAGCAGTGACCAAGGACTTGCCTACGAGCAGTACTTC; J: TRBJ2-7; V: TRBV6-1; length: 14; size: NA; D: NA
CDR3: CASSQQGAGGLNTEAFF; DNA: TGTGCCAGCTCACAACAAGGGGCTGGTGGTTTGAACACTGAAGCTTTCTTT; J: TRBJ1-1; V: TRBV18; length: 17; size: few; D: NA
CDR3: CASSSPGQGGETQYF; DNA: TGTGCCAGCAGCAGCCCGGGACAGGGAGGGGAGACCCAGTACTTC; J: TRBJ2-5; V: TRBV28; length: 15; size: NA; D: TRBD1
CDR3: CASSFRHPAGYGYTF; DNA: TGTGCCAGCAGTTTTAGACACCCTGCCGGCTATGGCTACACCTTC; J: TRBJ1-2; V: TRBV6-2/TRBV6-3; length: 15; size: NA; D: NA
CDR3: CASSESPGGVDYGYTF; DNA: TGCGCCAGCAGCGAGTCGCCTGGGGGTGTGGACTATGGCTACACCTTC; J: TRBJ1-2; V: TRBV5-1; length: 16; size: NA; D: NA
CDR3: CAWSVVANTGELFF; DNA: TGTGCCTGGAGTGTGGTAGCGAACACCGGGGAGCTGTTTTTT; J: TRBJ2-2; V: TRBV30; length: 14; size: NA; D: NA
CDR3: CASSSSGGGDYNEQFF; DNA: TGTGCCAGCAGCTCAAGCGGGGGGGGCGATTACAATGAGCAGTTCTTC; J: TRBJ2-1; V: TRBV28; length: 16; size: once; D: TRBD2
CDR3: CASARGLIGELFF; DNA: TGTGCCAGCGCGAGGGGACTGATCGGGGAGCTGTTTTTT; J: TRBJ2-2; V: TRBV14; length: 13; size: NA; D: NA
CDR3: CASSPQVLANEKLFF; DNA: TGTGCCAGCAGCCCCCAGGTCTTGGCTAATGAAAAACTGTTTTTT; J: TRBJ1-4; V: TRBV3-1/TRBV3-2; length: 15; size: NA; D: NA
CDR3: CASSSGWVQETQYF; DNA: TGTGCCAGCAGCTCTGGGTGGGTCCAAGAGACCCAGTACTTC; J: TRBJ2-5; V: TRBV7-6; length: 14; size: once; D: NA
CDR3: CASSPPGGVHTEAFF; DNA: TGTGCCAGCAGCCCCCCGGGGGGGGTGCACACTGAAGCTTTCTTT; J: TRBJ1-1; V: TRBV7-9; length: 15; size: NA; D: NA
CDR3: CASSSDAGELFF; DNA: TGTGCCAGCAGCTCGGACGCCGGGGAGCTGTTTTTT; J: TRBJ2-2; V: TRBV7-9; length: 12; size: NA; D: NA
CDR3: CASSVGWGGGPYEQYF; DNA: TGTGCCAGCAGCGTAGGATGGGGGGGCGGACCCTACGAGCAGTACTTC; J: TRBJ2-7; V: TRBV9; length: 16; size: NA; D: NA
CDR3: CATSSAVGEKLFF; DNA: TGTGCCACCAGTAGCGCAGTTGGAGAAAAACTGTTTTTT; J: TRBJ1-4; V: TRBV24-1; length: 13; size: NA; D: NA
CDR3: CASRPEMQRTGELFF; DNA: TGCGCCAGCAGACCCGAAATGCAGCGGACCGGGGAGCTGTTTTTT; J: TRBJ2-2; V: TRBV5-1; length: 15; size: NA; D: NA
CDR3: CASSPGTIGTQYF; DNA: TGCGCCAGCAGTCCCGGGACCATCGGGACCCAGTACTTC; J: TRBJ2-5; V: TRBV10-2; length: 13; size: NA; D: NA
CDR3: CASSAGRPQHF; DNA: TGTGCCAGCAGCGCCGGGCGGCCCCAGCATTTT; J: TRBJ1-5; V: TRBV28; length: 11; size: NA; D: NA
CDR3: CASSLAQNSNQPQHF; DNA: TGTGCCAGCAGCTTGGCCCAAAATAGCAATCAGCCCCAGCATTTT; J: TRBJ1-5; V: TRBV5-6; length: 15; size: NA; D: NA
CDR3: CGIGGAYEQYF; DNA: TGTGGAATAGGGGGAGCATACGAGCAGTACTTC; J: TRBJ2-7; V: TRBV6-5; length: 11; size: NA; D: NA
CDR3: CASSLDGTGIETQYF; DNA: TGCGCCAGCAGCTTGGATGGGACGGGGATAGAGACCCAGTACTTC; J: TRBJ2-5; V: TRBV5-1; length: 15; size: NA; D: NA